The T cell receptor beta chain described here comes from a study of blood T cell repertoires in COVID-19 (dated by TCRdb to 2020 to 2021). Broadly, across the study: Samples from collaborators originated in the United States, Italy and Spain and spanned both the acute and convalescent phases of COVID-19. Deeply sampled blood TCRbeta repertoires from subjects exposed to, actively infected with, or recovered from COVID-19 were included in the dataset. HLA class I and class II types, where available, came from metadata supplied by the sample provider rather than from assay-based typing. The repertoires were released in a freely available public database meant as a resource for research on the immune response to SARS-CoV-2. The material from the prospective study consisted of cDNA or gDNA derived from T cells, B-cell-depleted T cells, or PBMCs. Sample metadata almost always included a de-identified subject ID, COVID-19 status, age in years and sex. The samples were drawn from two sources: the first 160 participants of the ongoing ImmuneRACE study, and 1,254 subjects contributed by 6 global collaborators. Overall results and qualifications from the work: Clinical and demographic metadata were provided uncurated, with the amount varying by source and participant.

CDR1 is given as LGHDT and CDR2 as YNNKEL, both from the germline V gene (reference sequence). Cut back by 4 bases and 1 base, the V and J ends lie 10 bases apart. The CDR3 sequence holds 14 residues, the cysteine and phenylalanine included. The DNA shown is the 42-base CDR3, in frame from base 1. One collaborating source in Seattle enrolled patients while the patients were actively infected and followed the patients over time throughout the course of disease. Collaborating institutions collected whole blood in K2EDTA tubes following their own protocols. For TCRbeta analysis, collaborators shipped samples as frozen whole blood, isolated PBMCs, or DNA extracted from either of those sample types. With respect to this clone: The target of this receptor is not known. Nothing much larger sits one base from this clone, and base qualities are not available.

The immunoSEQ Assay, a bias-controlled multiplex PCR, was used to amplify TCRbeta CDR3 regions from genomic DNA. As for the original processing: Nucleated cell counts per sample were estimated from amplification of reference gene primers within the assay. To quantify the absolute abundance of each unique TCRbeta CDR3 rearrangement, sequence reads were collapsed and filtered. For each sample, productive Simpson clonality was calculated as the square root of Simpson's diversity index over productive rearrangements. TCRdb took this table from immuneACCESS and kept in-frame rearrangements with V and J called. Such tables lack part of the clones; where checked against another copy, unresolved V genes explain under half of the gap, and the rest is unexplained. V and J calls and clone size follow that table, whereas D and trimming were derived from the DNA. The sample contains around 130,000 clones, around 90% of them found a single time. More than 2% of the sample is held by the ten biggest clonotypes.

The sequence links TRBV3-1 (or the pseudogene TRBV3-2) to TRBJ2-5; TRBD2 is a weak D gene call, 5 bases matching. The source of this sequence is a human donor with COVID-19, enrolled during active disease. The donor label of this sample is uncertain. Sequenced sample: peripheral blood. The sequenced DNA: TGTGCCAGCAGCCTACGGACTGGCCAAGAGACCCAGTACTTC. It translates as CASSLRTGQETQYF.